This T cell receptor (beta chain) appears in the sequencing data of a study of immune evolution from preneoplasia to lung adenocarcinoma. For this clone: At the DNA level, this CDR3 is encoded by other sequences in the same sample as well.

The CDR3 is 15 amino acids. Germline loops: CDR1 GTSNPN, CDR2 SVGIG (reference sequence). V was pared by 1 base and J by 4 bases, with 11 bases between. Only in-frame clones appear in the TCRdb table, and some are missing; sequencing was by immunoSEQ multiplex PCR. The sample contains over 6,500 clones, around 80% of which appear only once. The sequenced material came from FFPE adjacent normal lung tissue. The sequence was obtained from a person aged 65 to 85 with lung adenocarcinoma. The chain combines TRBV30 with TRBJ2-6, with D possibly being TRBD1 (6 bases). CDR3 sequence: CAWSGAGDGANVLTF. The CDR3 DNA reads TGTGCCTGGAGTGGGGCAGGGGACGGGGCCAACGTCCTGACTTTC.